Sequencing of this TCR beta chain was carried out in a study of OX40 agonist ivuxolimab in advanced cancers. The CDR3 is made up of 13 amino acids. Deletions cut 5 bases from V and 1 base from J, with 9 bases between. The germline V gene has CDR1 MNHEY and CDR2 SVGAGI. General observations from the study: Expanded clones were, on average, more numerous among CD8+ T cells than CD4+. At 0.1 to 3.0 mg/kg, CD4+ and CD8+ blood T cells expanded clonally by week 6.

Measured with immunoSEQ multiplex PCR; TCRdb has only the in-frame clones, and not every one. Counted here are 87,000 or so clones, approximately 85% occurring once; the ten biggest clones make up less than 5%. For this clone: Antigen specificity is unknown.

This chain uses TRBV6-5 with TRBJ2-7; D ambiguous. The source of this sequence is an adult with an advanced solid tumor such as melanoma, head and neck, liver or kidney cancer. The sequencing used CD4+ or CD8+ T cells sorted from blood, collected in a trial of the OX40 agonist ivuxolimab. The CDR3 nucleotides are TGTGCCAGCAGTAGGACCGGGTCCTACGAGCAGTACTTC. This translates into CASSRTGSYEQYF.